These 22 T cell receptor beta chains were all obtained from the same sample, sequenced in a study of vaccination effects on CD4 cells after COVID-19. Libraries were prepared by immunoSEQ multiplex PCR; TCRdb keeps only in-frame clonotypes and omits some of them. The sample contains roughly 24,000 clones, over 75% of which appear only once. Their recognized antigens are unknown. ViraFEST used viral peptide pools to expand antigen-specific CD4+ T cells before sequencing. At the end of roughly 9 days of culture, CD4+ T cells were isolated. All study participants received two doses of BNT162b2 or mRNA-1273 vaccine. Sequencing used CD4+ T cells from PBMCs cultured with SARS-CoV-2 spike peptides, obtained after COVID-19 vaccination. Receptors originate from a human donor who received a COVID-19 vaccine. Some clones in this sample may be carry-over from other donors' samples.

V gene TRBV4-3 combines with J gene TRBJ1-4; 7 nucleotides agree with TRBD1. The CDR3 contains 16 residues. The germline gives CDR1 LGHNA, CDR2 YSLEER. V gave up 3 bases and J gave up 7 bases; unmatched junction bases: 11. The CDR3 sequence: CASSHEGRQGGEKLFF. CDR3 nucleotide sequence: TGCGCCAGCAGCCACGAGGGGAGACAGGGAGGTGAAAAACTGTTTTTT.

This clone was found once. The chain couples TRBV7-2 to TRBJ1-2, with unresolved D. Germline V lookup: CDR1 SGHTA, CDR2 FQGNSA. This CDR3 has 13 residues. The V end was cut by 5 bases, the J end by 4 bases, with 11 bases between. The DNA of the CDR3 is TGTGCCAGCAGCCCCCAGAACACCTATGGCTACACCTTC. Its translation is CASSPQNTYGYTF.

The chain links TRBV27 to TRBJ1-5; TRBD1 agrees at 7 bases. Germline lookup yields CDR1 MNHEY and CDR2 SMNVEV (reference sequence). With 4 bases clipped from V and 9 bases from J, the junction kept 9 bases outside the gene matches. CDR3 length: 14 amino acids. This chain's CDR3 is CASSSGTRGRPQHF. The CDR3 nucleotides are TGTGCCAGCAGTTCAGGGACAAGGGGGCGGCCCCAGCATTTT.

The chain joins TRBV10-1 to TRBJ2-2; 7 nucleotides agree with TRBD2. The CDR3 is made up of 15 amino acids. CDR1 is WNHNN and CDR2 is SYGVQD in the germline V gene (reference sequence). V lost 4 bases, J lost 0 bases, and 2 bases stayed unmatched. The chain's CDR3 is CASSGGGTNTGELFF. As DNA, the CDR3 is TGCGCCAGCAGTGGGGGGGGGACGAACACCGGGGAGCTGTTTTTT.

This chain uses TRBV19 with TRBJ1-4; unclear D gene. The ends were cut back, 0 bases at V and 6 bases at J, with 11 bases in the middle. Germline assignment: CDR1 LNHDA and CDR2 SQIVND (reference sequence). The CDR3 is made up of 15 amino acids. This chain's CDR3 is CASSIEAANHEKLFF. The CDR3 coding sequence is TGTGCCAGTAGTATAGAGGCGGCTAACCATGAAAAACTGTTTTTT.

This clone was counted between two and nine times. The genes are TRBV2 and TRBJ1-1; the D is unclear. CDR3 length: 12 amino acids. The ends were cut back, 4 bases at V and 5 bases at J, with 8 bases in the middle. Germline values: CDR1 SNHLY, CDR2 FYNNEI. The CDR3 spells CASSVSDTEAFF. CDR3 bases: TGTGCCAGCAGTGTGAGTGATACTGAAGCTTTCTTT.

The chain joins TRBV27 to TRBJ1-2; possible D gene TRBD1, 5 bases. Trimming took off 2 bases at V and 4 bases at J, with 17 bases between the two ends. Germline lookup yields CDR1 MNHEY and CDR2 SMNVEV (reference sequence). This CDR3 is built from 16 residues. The CDR3 protein is CASSLVLGVQLYGYTF. CDR3 DNA: TGTGCCAGCAGTTTAGTATTGGGGGTACAGCTCTATGGCTACACCTTC.

The chain uses TRBV30 and TRBJ1-2; D gene unclear. The CDR3 runs to 14 residues. Between the trimmed V and J ends, which lost 0 bases and 4 bases, there was a span of 12 bases. CDR1 is GTSNPN, CDR2 SVGIG, per germline (reference sequence). As DNA, the CDR3 is TGTGCCTGGAGTGTAAAAACAGACACCTATGGCTACACCTTC. Protein product: CAWSVKTDTYGYTF.

This chain connects TRBV6-5 to TRBJ1-4; possible D gene TRBD1, 5 bases. From germline, CDR1 is MNHEY and CDR2 SVGAGI. The CDR3 is 15 amino acids. V was shortened by 2 bases and J by 5 bases, with 12 bases between the two germline ends. The CDR3 DNA reads TGTGCCAGCAGTTACCGGAGACAGAGGAATGAAAAACTGTTTTTT. Encoded protein: CASSYRRQRNEKLFF.

This clone has more than one count but fewer than ten. V and J are TRBV30 and TRBJ1-6; TRBD1 matches 7 bases. The CDR3 runs to 14 residues. Trimming took 2 bases from V and 5 from J; bases not matched to a gene: 3. The germline gives CDR1 GTSNPN, CDR2 SVGIG (reference sequence). CDR3 region: CAWSQGGNNSPLHF. CDR3 DNA: TGTGCCTGGAGTCAGGGGGGGAATAATTCACCCCTCCACTTT.

This rearrangement joins TRBV5-4 to TRBJ1-1, with D maybe TRBD1 (5 bases). V was clipped by 4 bases and J by 8 bases, with 21 bases between them. This CDR3 is built from 15 residues. The germline CDR1 and CDR2 sequences are SGHNT and YYREEE (reference sequence). As DNA, the CDR3 is TGTGCCAGCAGCGCTAAGGGACGGCCGGTGGGAGAAGCTTTCTTT. Its protein is CASSAKGRPVGEAFF.

This clone showed up just a few times. The rearrangement uses TRBV9 and TRBJ2-2; TRBD2 matches at 7 bases. Germline V CDR1 and CDR2: SGDLS, YYNGEE. Trimming at V came to 5 bases and at J to 4 bases, leaving 8 bases not matched to a gene. The CDR3 contains 15 residues. The CDR3 DNA follows: TGTGCCAGCAGTCGGGGGGAATCAGTCACCGGGGAGCTGTTTTTT. Protein product: CASSRGESVTGELFF. The complete variable domain, with remaining parts taken from reference TRBV9 and TRBJ2-2, reads DSGVTQTPKHLITATGQRVTLRCSPRSGDLSVYWYQQSLDQGLQFLIQYYNGEERAKGNILERFSAQQFPDLHSELNLSSLELGDSALYFCASSRGESVTGELFFGEGSRLTVL.

The chain uses TRBV12-3 or TRBV12-4 and TRBJ1-1; a weak D match, TRBD1 (5 bases). Between the trimmed V and J ends, which lost 2 bases and 3 bases, there was a span of 7 bases. This CDR3 spans 13 amino acids. CDR3 sequence: CASSLSRDTEAFF. The DNA of the CDR3 is TGTGCCAGCAGTTTAAGCAGGGACACTGAAGCTTTCTTT.

J is TRBJ2-3 and V is TRBV10-1; maybe TRBD1 (6 bases). Trimming cost V 6 bases and J 5 bases, with 15 bases left between them. Per germline, CDR1 WNHNN and CDR2 SYGVQD (reference sequence). CDR3 length: 14 residues. CDR3 sequence (DNA): TGCGCCAGCAGAGATACAGGGCTCGGAGATACGCAGTATTTT. It encodes CASRDTGLGDTQYF.

This sequence joins TRBV5-1 and TRBJ2-6; D call uncertain. CDR1 and CDR2 (germline): SGHRS, YFSETQ. The CDR3 is 18 amino acids. V shed 0 bases and J shed 1 base, with 14 bases lying between them. The CDR3 region is CASSLALGRQSGANVLTF. The CDR3, as DNA: TGCGCCAGCAGCTTGGCCCTAGGCAGGCAATCTGGGGCCAACGTCCTGACTTTC.

The gene calls are TRBV3-1 (or the pseudogene TRBV3-2) and TRBJ1-3; D ambiguous. In germline, CDR1 is LGHDT, CDR2 YNNKEL (reference sequence). This CDR3 contains 11 residues. The V end was cut by 0 bases, the J end by 9 bases, with 3 bases between. The CDR3 is CASSQESTIYF. CDR3 coding DNA: TGTGCCAGCAGCCAAGAGTCCACCATATATTTT.

The rearrangement joins TRBV6-5 to TRBJ2-7, with D perhaps being TRBD1 or TRBD2 (5 bases each). Trimming shortened V by 2 bases and J by 4 bases, and 18 bases separated the two germline ends. This CDR3 is 16 amino acids long. The germline CDR1 and CDR2 sequences are MNHEY and SVGAGI. The CDR3 spells CASSYQRGAPFYEQYV. The DNA for the CDR3 is TGTGCCAGCAGTTACCAGCGAGGGGCCCCATTTTACGAGCAGTACGTC.

This clone was seen more than once but under ten times. The rearrangement joins TRBV3-1 (or the pseudogene TRBV3-2) to TRBJ1-3, with TRBD1 as a possible D gene (5 bases). This CDR3 comprises 16 residues. Trimming shortened V by 5 bases and J by 4 bases, and 18 bases separated the two germline ends. Germline V gene data show CDR1 as LGHDT and CDR2 as YNNKEL (reference sequence). The CDR3 spells CASSTSHGGPGNTIYF. The CDR3, as DNA: TGTGCCAGCAGCACTAGTCACGGGGGACCCGGAAACACCATATATTTT.

The rearrangement joins TRBV21-1 to TRBJ1-5. TRBV21-1 is a known pseudogene. The CDR3 contains 19 residues. The DNA for the CDR3 is TGTGCCAGCAGCAATAGGGGGACTCGCCGCGGGCATGGCAATCAGCCCCAGCATTTT. This encodes CASSNRGTRRGHGNQPQHF.

The rearrangement uses TRBV3-1 (or the pseudogene TRBV3-2) and TRBJ2-7; D may correspond to TRBD1 or TRBD2 (5 bases each). The CDR3 consists of 14 residues. The germline V gene has CDR1 LGHDT and CDR2 YNNKEL (reference sequence). V gave up 3 bases and J gave up 2 bases, with 11 bases separating them. The CDR3 DNA is TGTGCCAGCAGCCAGGGGGACCTCGCCTACGAGCAGTACGTC. Its protein product is CASSQGDLAYEQYV.

The genes are TRBV18 and TRBJ2-3, with 10 positions matching TRBD2. The CDR3 totals 18 residues. Per germline, CDR1 KGHSH and CDR2 LQKENI. The junction had 11 bases not matched to a gene; V was cut back by 0 bases and J by 5 bases. CDR3 nucleotides: TGTGCCAGCTCACCACCCAGGGGTAGCGGGGGGCCTGGAGATACGCAGTATTTT. Encoded protein: CASSPPRGSGGPGDTQYF.

This chain links TRBV25-1 with TRBJ1-5, with unresolved D. The length of the CDR3 is 14 residues. Between the trimmed V and J ends, which lost 5 bases and 2 bases, there was a span of 10 bases. The V gene's germline CDR1 is MGHDK and CDR2 SYGVNS. CDR3 nucleotide sequence: TGTGCCAGCAGTCACACTGGAGGCAATCAGCCCCAGCATTTT. Amino acid sequence: CASSHTGGNQPQHF.